This TCR beta chain was found in a study of cytomegalovirus exposure and HLA in healthy donors. The PCR contained 60 Vbeta and 13 Jbeta primers. The assay was immunoSEQ multiplex PCR, and TCRdb's table has in-frame clones only and misses some. The data contain about 130,000 clones, 70% to 85% of them singletons. Notes on this clone: The antigen is undetermined.

V lost 4 bases and J lost 7, with 17 bases in between. Germline CDR1 SGHDN, CDR2 FVKESK. The CDR3 length is 14 residues. Findings and caveats of the study: For TCR beta chains, V- and J-gene trimming was later linked to a missense DCLRE1C variant. Presence/absence analyses took donor sequencing depth as roughly uniform.

This receptor was obtained from a boy younger than 10 in good health and CMV-seronegative. This chain joins TRBV14 and TRBJ2-7; tentative D call: TRBD2 (5 bases). The sample comprised PBMCs. CDR3 region: CASSRPGVLGEQYF. CDR3 sequence (DNA): TGTGCCAGCAGCCGCCCCGGGGTCCTTGGGGAGCAGTACTTC. The complete variable domain, with remaining parts taken from reference TRBV14 and TRBJ2-7, reads EAGVTQFPSHSVIEKGQTVTLRCDPISGHDNLYWYRRVMGKEIKFLLHFVKESKQDESGMPNNRFLAERTGGTYSTLKVQPAELEDSGVYFCASSRPGVLGEQYFGPGTRLTVT.